This entry lists 20 T cell receptor beta chains sequenced from one sample in a study of T cells after posttransplantation cyclophosphamide. Treatment was busulfan-fludarabine conditioning, a marrow graft, and cyclophosphamide on days +3 and +4. TCRdb's table, derived via immunoSEQ multiplex PCR, lists solely in-frame clones and lacks some. The table records around 18,000 clones, roughly 73% of them present only once. The sample in question was CD8+ T cells sorted from PBMCs, obtained 1,800 to 2,000 days after a stem cell transplant with posttransplant cyclophosphamide. The receptor set was obtained from a female patient in her 40s who received an allogeneic stem cell transplant from a related donor, was CMV-positive, and had no GVHD. Part of the T cell pool may stem from the graft donor.

The rearrangement joins TRBV7-9 to TRBJ1-1; tentative D call: TRBD1 (5 bases). Trimming removed 5 bases at V and 8 bases at J, with 12 bases between. This CDR3 spans 12 amino acids. CDR1 is SEHNR, CDR2 FQNEAQ, per germline (reference sequence). Here the CDR3 reads CASSPRASEAFF. CDR3 coding DNA: TGTGCCAGCAGCCCCAGGGCATCCGAAGCTTTCTTT.

J is TRBJ1-4 and V is TRBV7-9; 7 nucleotides agree with TRBD1. Germline V gene lookup returns CDR1 SEHNR and CDR2 FQNEAQ (reference sequence). This CDR3 is 16 amino acids long. After removal of 5 bases from V and 0 bases from J, the junction contained 6 bases not matched to a gene. DNA for the CDR3: TGTGCCAGCAGCCGGGACAGCACAGCAACTAATGAAAAACTGTTTTTT. This gives the protein CASSRDSTATNEKLFF.

The chain links TRBV14 to TRBJ2-1; D might be TRBD2 (5 bases). The germline V gene has CDR1 SGHDN and CDR2 FVKESK. Trimming shortened V by 4 bases and J by 2 bases, and 12 bases separated the two germline ends. This CDR3 contains 15 residues. The CDR3 sequence is CASSPLERPYNEQFF. Here the CDR3 DNA reads TGTGCCAGCAGCCCTTTGGAGCGGCCCTACAATGAGCAGTTCTTC.

This clone was seen a single time. This rearrangement joins TRBV2 to TRBJ1-4, with D unclear. Deletions cut 2 bases from V and 8 bases from J, with 24 bases between. The CDR3 is 18 amino acids. Germline CDR1 reads SNHLY; CDR2 reads FYNNEI. The CDR3 loop reads CASSERGQVRSLEEKLFF. In DNA form, the CDR3 reads TGTGCCAGCAGTGAACGAGGGCAGGTTAGGTCCCTTGAAGAAAAACTGTTTTTT.

The genes are TRBV7-9 and TRBJ2-3, with 13 bases fitting TRBD2. V lost 2 bases, J lost 4 bases, and 0 bases stayed unmatched. CDR1 is SEHNR, CDR2 FQNEAQ, per germline (reference sequence). The CDR3 has 15 amino acids. CDR3 coding DNA: TGTGCCAGCAGCTTAACTAGCGGGGGGGCAGATACGCAGTATTTT. It is translated as CASSLTSGGADTQYF.

The J gene is TRBJ2-3, the V gene TRBV4-3; 7 bases line up with TRBD2. The CDR3 covers 16 residues. Germline CDR1 is LGHNA and CDR2 is YSLEER. V trimming: 0 bases; J trimming: 4 bases; junction bases outside the gene matches: 7. This CDR3 reads CASSQDPSGEADTQYF. DNA of the CDR3: TGCGCCAGCAGCCAAGATCCCAGCGGGGAAGCAGATACGCAGTATTTT.

The chain has TRBV11-2 and TRBJ2-2; maybe TRBD1 (6 bases). Trimming removed 11 bases at V and 6 bases at J, with 19 bases between. The CDR3 runs to 14 residues. Germline values: CDR1 SGHAT, CDR2 FQNNGV. The CDR3 protein is CAGMGTGRAGELFF. As DNA, the CDR3 is TGTGCCGGGATGGGAACAGGGAGAGCCGGGGAGCTGTTTTTT.

The gene calls are TRBV5-1 and TRBJ2-7, with TRBD1 matching over 8 bases. The CDR3 extends over 14 amino acids. Germline CDR1 SGHRS, CDR2 YFSETQ. The V segment lost 1 base and the J segment 3 bases; nucleotides outside the gene matches: 3. DNA of the CDR3: TGCGCCAGCAGCTTGATTGACAGGGGCTACGAGCAGTACTTC. It encodes CASSLIDRGYEQYF.

The chain couples TRBV7-3 to TRBJ2-1, with 8 bases that match TRBD2. The J segment lost 4 bases and the V segment lost 5 bases, leaving 7 bases of the junction unmatched. Germline lookup yields CDR1 SGHTA and CDR2 FQGTGA. The CDR3 is 15 amino acids. The CDR3 loop reads CASSLGTSPYNEQFF. The CDR3 DNA reads TGTGCCAGCAGCCTCGGGACTAGTCCATACAATGAGCAGTTCTTC.

V usage is TRBV6-5 and J usage is TRBJ1-3; D uncertain. Deletions cut 0 bases from V and 6 bases from J, with 12 bases between. The CDR3 length is 15 residues. The germline V gene has CDR1 MNHEY and CDR2 SVGAGI. The CDR3 loop reads CASSYSEGSANTIYF. DNA of the CDR3: TGTGCCAGCAGTTACTCCGAGGGTTCCGCAAACACCATATATTTT.

The chain employs TRBV6-5 and TRBJ2-1; 13 nucleotides align to TRBD2. After removal of 4 bases from V and 6 bases from J, the junction contained 3 bases not matched to a gene. Looked up from germline, CDR1 is MNHEY and CDR2 is SVGAGI. This CDR3 is 15 amino acids long. CDR3 DNA: TGTGCCAGCAGTTTCGGACTAGCGGGGGCCAATGAGCAGTTCTTC. This sequence encodes CASSFGLAGANEQFF.

This clone was detected only a few times. The CDR3 region has the DNA TGCGCCAGCAGCCAAGATAGAGCTCAGCCCCAGCATTTT. It specifies CASSQDRAQPQHF. The J gene is TRBJ1-5, the V gene TRBV4-3; D ambiguous. This CDR3 contains 13 residues. V was shortened by 0 bases and J by 6 bases, with 6 bases between the two germline ends. CDR1 LGHNA and CDR2 YSLEER come from the germline V gene.

CDR3 loop: CASSYSLAGGNTEAFF. CDR3 DNA: TGTGCCAGCAGTTACTCGCTGGCAGGGGGGAACACTGAAGCTTTCTTT. The chain carries TRBV6-5 and TRBJ1-1, with 7 bases matching TRBD1. Trimming took 0 bases from V and 1 from J; bases not matched to a gene: 5. Per the germline V gene, CDR1 is MNHEY and CDR2 is SVGAGI. The CDR3 consists of 16 residues.

This clone is medium-sized by share. The chain has TRBV6-4 and TRBJ2-1; TRBD1 is a possible D gene (5 bases). The germline CDR1 and CDR2 sequences are MRHNA and SNTAGT. V dropped 3 bases and J dropped 5 bases, with 14 bases sitting between them. The CDR3 covers 15 residues. In DNA, the CDR3 is TGTGCCAGCAGTGAGGTAGGGGCAGGGCACAATGAGCAGTTCTTC. Protein: CASSEVGAGHNEQFF.

This chain links TRBV6-6 with TRBJ2-5; a weak D match, TRBD1 (5 bases). The CDR3 extends over 12 amino acids. Germline CDR1 and CDR2: MNHNY and SVGAGI (reference sequence). Trimming took 7 bases from V and 5 from J, leaving 11 bases between them. In DNA form, the CDR3 reads TGTGCCAGCACCACAGGTGCCGAGACCCAGTACTTC. It encodes CASTTGAETQYF.

The V call is TRBV9, the J call TRBJ1-4; 11 bases are a match to TRBD1. With V trimmed by 4 bases and J by 9 bases, 11 bases remained unmatched. Germline assignment: CDR1 SGDLS and CDR2 YYNGEE. The CDR3 contains 16 residues. The CDR3 coding sequence is TGTGCCAGCAGCACCGAGGGGACAGGGGGTCGCCAAAAACTGTTTTTT. It is translated as CASSTEGTGGRQKLFF. The full variable domain, rest sourced from reference TRBV9 and TRBJ1-4, is DSGVTQTPKHLITATGQRVTLRCSPRSGDLSVYWYQQSLDQGLQFLIQYYNGEERAKGNILERFSAQQFPDLHSELNLSSLELGDSALYFCASSTEGTGGRQKLFFGSGTQLSVL.

This clone has more than one count but fewer than ten. The rearrangement links TRBV6-5 to TRBJ1-6; D is undetermined. Germline V gives CDR1 MNHEY, CDR2 SVGAGI. The V end was cut by 4 bases, the J end by 7 bases, with 8 bases between. The CDR3 totals 13 residues. The CDR3 DNA reads as TGTGCCAGCAGTTCTGGAGTGAATTCACCCCTCCACTTT. It yields the protein CASSSGVNSPLHF.

The gene calls are TRBV27 and TRBJ2-7; D call uncertain. CDR3 size: 12 residues. The V gene's germline CDR1 is MNHEY and CDR2 SMNVEV (reference sequence). V lost 5 bases to trimming and J lost 3 bases, with 8 bases between them. CDR3 amino acids: CASSHGGYEQYF. In DNA, the CDR3 is TGTGCCAGCAGTCACGGTGGCTACGAGCAGTACTTC.

The chain is built from TRBV9 and TRBJ1-2; tentatively, D is TRBD1 (6 bases). Trimming took 4 bases from V and 3 from J, leaving 16 bases between them. The CDR3 totals 15 residues. The germline V gene has CDR1 SGDLS and CDR2 YYNGEE. The CDR3 DNA follows: TGTGCCAGCAGCCCCCGGGACACCGAGTACTATGGCTACACCTTC. Its protein is CASSPRDTEYYGYTF.

This clone was seen a single time. The rearrangement joins TRBV7-9 to TRBJ1-2; no reliable D call. This CDR3 spans 16 amino acids. V lost 4 bases to trimming and J lost 1 base, with 16 bases between them. CDR1 and CDR2 (germline): SEHNR, FQNEAQ (reference sequence). The CDR3 DNA reads as TGTGCCAGCAGCTCTTGGTGGGGAGGGCTTAACTATGGCTACACCTTC. Protein sequence: CASSSWWGGLNYGYTF.